Below, 24 T cell receptor beta chains from the same sample are listed, as sequenced in a study of T cells in Graves' hyperthyroidism and ophthalmopathy. Researchers amplified the TCR beta CDR3 regions from RNA transcripts. The HTBI primer set served for first-round RT-PCR of the TCR CDR3. From the multiplex PCR reads, TCRdb called clonotypes with MiXCR, one entry per CDR3 protein. The table has 500,000 to 650,000 distinct CDR3 sequences, nearly 20% seen once. The sequencing sample was made of blood. The receptors were gathered from a man between 35 and 55 years old with Graves' ophthalmopathy.

This clonotype came up many times. The CDR3 reads CASSLVGSPYNEQFF. Written as DNA, the CDR3 is TGTGCCAGCAGCTTAGTCGGGAGTCCCTACAATGAGCAGTTCTTC. J is TRBJ2-1 and V is TRBV7-9, with D tentatively TRBD2 (6 bases). Trimming stripped 1 base from V and 2 bases from J, with 9 bases between. Germline CDR1 SEHNR, CDR2 FQNEAQ (reference sequence). The CDR3 loop spans 15 amino acids.

Concerning this clonotype: A clone one base away is much larger, so this may be a read error. The chain carries TRBV18 and TRBJ1-4, with 8 bases aligning to TRBD1. Germline CDR1 KGHSH, CDR2 LQKENI. The CDR3 covers 15 residues. CDR3 residues: CASSPVRTGLEKLVF. Here the CDR3 DNA reads TGTGCCAGCTCACCAGTGAGGACAGGGCTTGAAAAACTGGTTTTT. The full variable domain, completed using reference TRBV18 and TRBJ1-4, is NAGVMQNPRHLVRRRGQEARLRCSPMKGHSHVYWYRQLPEEGLKFMVYLQKENIIDESGMPKERFSAEFPKEGPSILRIQQVVRGDSAAYFCASSPVRTGLEKLVFGSGTQLSVL.

This chain joins TRBV5-4 and TRBJ2-5; D not certain. Germline V gene data show CDR1 as SGHNT and CDR2 as YYREEE (reference sequence). Trimming left V 0 bases short and J 2 bases short, with 8 bases between. This CDR3 is built from 14 residues. This CDR3 is CASSLGDTQETQYF. CDR3 sequence (DNA): TGTGCCAGCAGCTTGGGTGACACTCAAGAGACCCAGTACTTC.

The V call is TRBV20-1, the J call TRBJ2-3; tentative D call: TRBD2 (6 bases). This CDR3 contains 14 residues. Trimming took off 6 bases at V and 1 base at J, with 14 bases between the two ends. CDR1 DFQATT and CDR2 SNEGSKA come from the germline V gene (reference sequence). CDR3 region: CSANGGARTDTQYF. The CDR3, as DNA: TGCAGTGCCAACGGCGGGGCCCGCACAGATACGCAGTATTTT.

This clonotype was recorded many times. The chain employs TRBV5-6 and TRBJ2-5; D is ambiguous. Trimming left V 0 bases short and J 4 bases short, with 13 bases between. Germline loops: CDR1 SGHDT, CDR2 YYEEEE. The CDR3 has 15 amino acids. Here the CDR3 DNA reads TGTGCCAGCAGCTTGGTATGGGTCGGATCAGAGACCCAGTACTTC. It specifies CASSLVWVGSETQYF.

This clonotype was detected a few times. V usage is TRBV27 and J usage is TRBJ2-7, with D possibly TRBD1 on 6 matching bases. This CDR3 comprises 14 residues. Trimming stripped 5 bases from V and 4 bases from J, with 15 bases between. Germline loops: CDR1 MNHEY, CDR2 SMNVEV (reference sequence). The CDR3 bases are TGTGCCAGCAGTCATCCCGGGGACACATACGAGCAGTACTTC. This gives the protein CASSHPGDTYEQYF.

This clonotype came up many times. The genes are TRBV11-2 and TRBJ2-1; TRBD2 aligns across 11 bases. The germline V gene has CDR1 SGHAT and CDR2 FQNNGV. The CDR3 covers 18 residues. Trimming cost V 8 bases and J 3 bases; bases outside gene matches: 15. CDR3 amino acids: CASGYPPTGTSGYNEQFF. CDR3 DNA: TGTGCCAGCGGATACCCCCCTACCGGGACTAGCGGCTACAATGAGCAGTTCTTC.

This clonotype has more than one count but fewer than ten. The chain links TRBV3-1 to TRBJ2-6; the D is unclear. CDR3 length: 15 residues. CDR1 and CDR2 from the germline V gene are LGHDT and YNNKEL (reference sequence). Trimming shortened V by 5 bases and J by 0 bases, and 8 bases separated the two germline ends. CDR3 bases: TGTGCCAGCAGCGTCTCTAACTCTGGGGCCAACGTCCTGACTTTC. It encodes CASSVSNSGANVLTF.

This clonotype was recorded many times. The chain couples TRBV7-3 to TRBJ1-2; 8 bases match TRBD1. V shed 0 bases and J 7 bases; nucleotides not matched to a gene: 1. CDR1 and CDR2 (germline): SGHTA, FQGTGA. This CDR3 is 13 amino acids long. The CDR3 DNA reads as TGTGCCAGCAGCTTAACGACAGGGGCTGGCTACACCTTC. This encodes CASSLTTGAGYTF.

CDR3 protein: CASSAGTGPDTAYF. In nucleotides, the CDR3 is TGTGCCAGCAGTGCCGGGACAGGACCGGACACGGCGTACTTC. This chain joins TRBV12-3 or TRBV12-4 and TRBJ2-7, with TRBD1 matching 8 bases. V lost 5 bases to trimming and J lost 12 bases; unmatched junction nucleotides: 15. This CDR3 comprises 14 residues.

The chain is built from TRBV5-1 and TRBJ2-7, with D possibly being TRBD2 (6 bases). The CDR3 extends over 14 amino acids. The V end lost 4 bases, the J end lost 3 bases, and 14 bases lay between the germline ends. CDR1 SGHRS and CDR2 YFSETQ come from the germline V gene. CDR3 bases: TGCGCCAGCAGCCCCCGGGACTTATTCTACGAGCAGTACTTC. Its translation is CASSPRDLFYEQYF.

This clonotype was counted a few times. This sequence joins TRBV6-1 and TRBJ2-1; D tentatively fits TRBD1 or TRBD2 (5 bases each). The CDR3 totals 10 residues. Germline V lookup: CDR1 MNHNS, CDR2 SASEGT. V shed 3 bases and J shed 13 bases, with 7 bases lying between them. The CDR3 DNA is TGTGCCAGCAGTGAGGGACCCCAGTTCTTC. It translates to CASSEGPQFF.

This clonotype was counted between two and nine times. The chain recombines TRBV3-1 with TRBJ2-5; the match to TRBD1 covers 7 bases. J gave up 3 bases and V 0 bases, and 4 bases lay outside the gene matches. This CDR3 is 15 amino acids long. The germline V gene has CDR1 LGHDT and CDR2 YNNKEL (reference sequence). CDR3 sequence (DNA): TGTGCCAGCAGCCAAGACCCTGACAGGGAAGAGACCCAGTACTTC. It codes for CASSQDPDREETQYF.

The V and J genes are TRBV3-1 and TRBJ2-3; no clear D. This CDR3 has 13 residues. Trimming took off 5 bases at V and 6 bases at J, with 12 bases between the two ends. Germline CDR1 and CDR2: LGHDT and YNNKEL (reference sequence). In nucleotides, the CDR3 is TGTGCCAGCAGCGTCACCGTGGGGGATACGCAGTATTTT. Encoded protein: CASSVTVGDTQYF.

V and J are TRBV5-1 and TRBJ1-4; the match to TRBD1 covers 11 bases. Germline V gives CDR1 SGHRS, CDR2 YFSETQ. Germline trimming cut 9 bases from V and 9 bases from J; bases unmatched to any gene: 7. This CDR3 has 13 residues. The CDR3 loop is CATPEDRGQKLFF. In DNA form, the CDR3 reads TGCGCCACCCCGGAGGACAGGGGGCAAAAACTGTTTTTT.

This clonotype has ten or more counts. Mismatch with germline at one junction end may stem from a read error. V is TRBV5-1 and J is TRBJ2-1, with D perhaps assigned TRBD1 or TRBD2 (5 bases each). CDR1 and CDR2 from the germline V gene are SGHRS and YFSETQ. The CDR3 length is 13 residues. Here the CDR3 DNA reads TGTGCCAGCAGCTTAGGGACCGGTAATGAGCAGTTCTTC. Translation: CASSLGTGNEQFF.

The chain joins TRBV5-1 to TRBJ1-2, with D possibly TRBD1 on 5 matching bases. The CDR3 extends over 14 amino acids. Germline V CDR1 and CDR2: SGHRS, YFSETQ. Deletions cut 2 bases from V and 4 bases from J, with 12 bases between. CDR3 in amino acids: CASSFSGSGYGYTF. The CDR3 DNA is TGCGCCAGCAGCTTCTCAGGGAGTGGCTATGGCTACACCTTC.

This clonotype was counted at least ten times. The chain carries TRBV20-1 and TRBJ2-3; TRBD1 aligns across 9 bases. Germline CDR1 is DFQATT and CDR2 is SNEGSKA (reference sequence). V lost 1 base to trimming and J lost 6 bases; unmatched junction nucleotides: 8. This CDR3 region has 15 residues. CDR3 sequence (DNA): TGCAGTGCTAGAGTCCCCAACAGGGGGCGGGATACGCAGTATTTT. Protein product: CSARVPNRGRDTQYF.

The table lists this clonotype with many counts. The chain couples TRBV6-1 to TRBJ2-5, with D tentatively TRBD1 or TRBD2 (5 bases each). V was shortened by 6 bases and J by 2 bases, with 13 bases between the two germline ends. The CDR3 has 14 residues. Looked up from germline, CDR1 is MNHNS and CDR2 is SASEGT. CDR3 region: CASSVGTVQETQYF. CDR3 nucleotides: TGTGCCAGCAGCGTGGGGACGGTACAAGAGACCCAGTACTTC.

The rearrangement joins TRBV12-3 or TRBV12-4 to TRBJ1-6, with D tentatively TRBD1 (5 bases). The CDR3 runs 16 residues. V was shortened by 6 bases and J by 7 bases, with 19 bases between the two germline ends. CDR3 DNA sequence: TGTGCCAGCAGCTGGGACCCCGGGGCTTCGAATTCACCCCTCCACTTT. This codes for CASSWDPGASNSPLHF.

There are many counts of this clonotype. The rearrangement joins TRBV20-1 to TRBJ1-6, with D possibly matching TRBD1 (5 bases). CDR3 size: 14 residues. Per germline, CDR1 DFQATT and CDR2 SNEGSKA (reference sequence). The V end lost 6 bases, the J end lost 10 bases, and 19 bases lay between the germline ends. This CDR3 is CSAEHAGRRSPLHF. In DNA, the CDR3 is TGCAGTGCCGAGCACGCGGGGCGGCGATCACCCCTCCACTTT.

This clonotype appeared a few times. The chain links TRBV27 to TRBJ1-2, with D possibly TRBD1 on 6 matching bases. The CDR3 has 13 amino acids. V lost 6 bases and J 6 bases, leaving 14 bases between the germline ends. The germline V gene has CDR1 MNHEY and CDR2 SMNVEV (reference sequence). DNA for the CDR3: TGTGCCAGCAGCGCGTTAGGGGGAAATGGCTACACCTTC. It encodes CASSALGGNGYTF.

The rearrangement links TRBV4-3 to TRBJ2-3, with D unclear. Looked up from germline, CDR1 is LGHNA and CDR2 is YSLEER. CDR3 length: 14 amino acids. Trimming removed 0 bases at V and 1 base at J, with 5 bases between. The CDR3 DNA is TGCGCCAGCAGCCAAGACTTGGGCACAGATACGCAGTATTTT. It codes for CASSQDLGTDTQYF.

The DNA for the CDR3 is TGTGCCAGCCGAATAAGTGGGCAGGGGACTGAAGCTTTCTTT. Its translation is CASRISGQGTEAFF. This chain joins TRBV6-1 and TRBJ1-1; D may be TRBD1 (6 bases). V was cut by 8 bases and J by 5 bases, with 18 bases left in between. The V gene's germline CDR1 is MNHNS and CDR2 SASEGT. The CDR3 sequence is 14 residues long.